This entry features one T cell receptor beta chain sequence. The data derive from a study of T cell changes during pregnancy in multiple sclerosis. After removal of 3 bases from V and 4 bases from J, the junction contained 6 bases not matched to a gene. Germline V gives CDR1 SGHTA, CDR2 FQGTGA. The CDR3 covers 15 residues. Here immunoSEQ multiplex PCR was the method, and the copy in TCRdb shows in-frame clones only, minus some. The sample has approximately 110,000 clones; 80% to 95% are singletons. The V call is TRBV7-3, the J call TRBJ2-3; the match to TRBD1 covers 8 bases. Sequenced material: peripheral blood, taken in the third trimester of pregnancy. The source of this sequence is a female donor with multiple sclerosis, enrolled in a pregnancy study. DNA of the CDR3: TGTGCCAGCAGCTTCGGACAGGGCGGCGCAGATACGCAGTATTTT. Its protein is CASSFGQGGADTQYF. Filled out from reference TRBV7-3 and TRBJ2-3, the complete variable domain reads GAGVSQTPSNKVTEKGKYVELRCDPISGHTALYWYRQSLGQGPEFLIYFQGTGAADDSGLPNDRFFAVRPEGSVSTLKIQRTERGDSAVYLCASSFGQGGADTQYFGPGTRLTVL.